A few counts support the clone carrying this T cell receptor beta chain. The antigen remains unidentified. CDR3 length: 13 residues. Germline CDR1 and CDR2: SNHLY and FYNNEI. Trimming pared 2 bases from V and 3 bases from J, leaving 7 bases between. The data were obtained in a study of beta chain features in type 1 diabetes. What was sequenced were expressed TCRB transcripts, since all of the isolated RNA had been reverse transcribed. Sequencing used immunoSEQ multiplex PCR; TCRdb keeps in-frame clones, though not all of them. The data contain about 350,000 clones, about 20% of them singletons. Study results and caveats: In patients and controls equally, PCR might favor templates that are shorter.

The TCR comes from a woman under 30 in good health. Source material: naive CD4+ T cells from blood. This rearrangement joins TRBV2 to TRBJ1-2, with D hard to call. In DNA, the CDR3 is TGTGCCAGCAGTGAACAGGCCGACTATGGCTACACCTTC. It is translated as CASSEQADYGYTF.